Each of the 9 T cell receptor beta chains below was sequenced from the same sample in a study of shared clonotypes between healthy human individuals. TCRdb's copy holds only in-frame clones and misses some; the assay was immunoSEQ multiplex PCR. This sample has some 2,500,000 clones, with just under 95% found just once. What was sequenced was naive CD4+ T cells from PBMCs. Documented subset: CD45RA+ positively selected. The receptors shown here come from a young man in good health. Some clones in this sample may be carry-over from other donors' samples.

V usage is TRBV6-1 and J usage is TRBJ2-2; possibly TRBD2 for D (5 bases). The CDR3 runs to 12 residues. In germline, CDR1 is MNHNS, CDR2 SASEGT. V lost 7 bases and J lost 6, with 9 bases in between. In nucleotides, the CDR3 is TGTGCCAGCAATCGGGGTGCCGGGGAGCTGTTTTTT. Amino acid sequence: CASNRGAGELFF.

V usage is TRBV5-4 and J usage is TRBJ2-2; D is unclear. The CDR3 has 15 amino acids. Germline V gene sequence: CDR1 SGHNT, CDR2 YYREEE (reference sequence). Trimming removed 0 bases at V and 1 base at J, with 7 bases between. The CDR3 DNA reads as TGTGCCAGCAGCTTGGAGGTCGGGAACACCGGGGAGCTGTTTTTT. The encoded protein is CASSLEVGNTGELFF.

The CDR3 region has the DNA TGTGCCAGCAGTGCTGGAGGTGGGATACCCTACGAGCAGTACTTC. Translation gives CASSAGGGIPYEQYF. The chain combines TRBV28 with TRBJ2-7; TRBD2 might be the D (5 bases). The germline CDR1 and CDR2 sequences are MDHEN and SYDVKM. The CDR3 totals 15 residues. V was trimmed by 5 bases and J by 2 bases, leaving 16 bases between them.

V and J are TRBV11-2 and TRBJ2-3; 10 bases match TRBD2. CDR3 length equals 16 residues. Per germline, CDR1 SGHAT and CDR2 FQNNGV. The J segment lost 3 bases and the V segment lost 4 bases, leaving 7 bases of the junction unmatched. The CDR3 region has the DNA TGTGCCAGCAGCTCCAGCCGACTAGCGGGTACAGATACGCAGTATTTT. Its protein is CASSSSRLAGTDTQYF.

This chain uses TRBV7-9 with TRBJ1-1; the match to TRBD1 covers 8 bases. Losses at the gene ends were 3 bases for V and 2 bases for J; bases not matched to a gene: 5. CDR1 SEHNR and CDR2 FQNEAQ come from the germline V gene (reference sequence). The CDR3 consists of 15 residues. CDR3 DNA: TGTGCCAGCAGCTTTCAGGGGGCAAAAAACACTGAAGCTTTCTTT. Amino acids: CASSFQGAKNTEAFF.

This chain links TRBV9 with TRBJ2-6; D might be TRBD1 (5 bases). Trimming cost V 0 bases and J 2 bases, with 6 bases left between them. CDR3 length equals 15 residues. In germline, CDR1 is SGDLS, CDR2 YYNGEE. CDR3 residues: CASSVEGTGANVLTF. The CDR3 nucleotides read TGTGCCAGCAGCGTAGAGGGGACTGGGGCCAACGTCCTGACTTTC.

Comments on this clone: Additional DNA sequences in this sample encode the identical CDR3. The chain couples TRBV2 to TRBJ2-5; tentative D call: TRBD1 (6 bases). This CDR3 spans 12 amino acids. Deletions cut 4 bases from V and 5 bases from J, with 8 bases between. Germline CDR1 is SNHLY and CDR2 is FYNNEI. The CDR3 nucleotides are TGTGCCAGCAGTGTCCAGGGGGAGACCCAGTACTTC. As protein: CASSVQGETQYF.

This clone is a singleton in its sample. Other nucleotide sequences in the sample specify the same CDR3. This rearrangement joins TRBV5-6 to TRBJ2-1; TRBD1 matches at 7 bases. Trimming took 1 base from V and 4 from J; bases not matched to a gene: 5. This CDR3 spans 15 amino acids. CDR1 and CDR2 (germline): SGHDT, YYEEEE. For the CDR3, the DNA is TGTGCCAGCAGCTTGCGAGGGGGCGGATACAATGAGCAGTTCTTC. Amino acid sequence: CASSLRGGGYNEQFF.

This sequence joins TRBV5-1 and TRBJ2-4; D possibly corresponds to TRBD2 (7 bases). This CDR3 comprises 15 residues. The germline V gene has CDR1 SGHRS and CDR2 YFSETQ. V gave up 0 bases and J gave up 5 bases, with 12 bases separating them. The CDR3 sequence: CASSLDREGENIQYF. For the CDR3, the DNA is TGCGCCAGCAGCTTGGACAGGGAGGGGGAAAACATTCAGTACTTC.